These 4 T cell receptor beta chains came from one sample sequenced in a study (dated by TCRdb to about 2017). Sequencer: Illumina HiSeq 2500. In TCRdb, the public reads were trimmed at Q25 with fastp and aligned with MiXCR, with productive beta chains retained. Every CDR3 protein is listed once, alongside the most common genes and DNA of its rows. The sample table shows about 150 distinct CDR3 sequences, and about 25% are seen once. The top ten clonotypes cover about 64% of the sample. The sequenced sample was CD8+ T cells (not recorded whether cultured). The receptors were sampled from a male donor.

In this sample, this clonotype is large. CDR3 residues: CASSPLRETGISGANVLTF. The CDR3 coding sequence is TGTGCCAGCAGTCCTCTAAGGGAGACAGGCATCTCTGGGGCCAACGTCCTGACTTTC. The genes are TRBV28 and TRBJ2-6, with D possibly TRBD1 on 6 matching bases. The V end was cut by 5 bases, the J end by 0 bases, with 20 bases between. The CDR3 is 19 residues long. In germline, CDR1 is MDHEN, CDR2 SYDVKM.

By frequency in the sample, this clonotype is hyperexpanded. Compared with germline, one end of the junction differs, possibly owing to a read error. The chain has TRBV13 and TRBJ1-4, with 7 bases identical to TRBD1. Per germline, CDR1 PRHDT and CDR2 FYEKMQ (reference sequence). This CDR3 comprises 13 residues. The CDR3 DNA sequence: TGTGCCAGCAGCATAGGGGGCGATGAAAAACTGTTTTTT. Encoded protein: CASSIGGDEKLFF.

This clonotype was observed a few times. The J gene is TRBJ2-4, the V gene TRBV11-2; D may be TRBD1 or TRBD2 (5 bases each). The germline V gene has CDR1 SGHAT and CDR2 FQNNGV. Trimming shortened V by 5 bases and J by 0 bases, and 17 bases separated the two germline ends. This CDR3 comprises 17 residues. CDR3 in DNA: TGTGCCAGCAGCCCCTTTGGGGGATCTATAGCCAAAAACATTCAGTACTTC. Encoded protein: CASSPFGGSIAKNIQYF. The full variable domain, its missing parts supplied by reference TRBV11-2 and TRBJ2-4, is EAGVAQSPRYKIIEKRQSVAFWCNPISGHATLYWYQQILGQGPKLLIQFQNNGVVDDSQLPKDRFSAERLKGVDSTLKIQPAKLEDSAVYLCASSPFGGSIAKNIQYFGAGTRLSVL.

Sample share makes this clonotype large. The J gene is TRBJ2-7, the V gene TRBV10-1; 9 bases align to TRBD1. Per the germline V gene, CDR1 is WNHNN and CDR2 is SYGVQD (reference sequence). V was pared by 6 bases and J by 3 bases, with 0 bases of the junction left unmatched. The CDR3 loop spans 12 amino acids. This CDR3 reads CASRTGGYEQYF. The DNA for the CDR3 is TGCGCCAGCAGGACAGGGGGCTACGAGCAGTACTTC.